Shown below are 16 T cell receptor beta chains from a single sample sequenced in a study of cytotoxic CD8 clonotypes in ibrutinib-treated CLL. The assay was immunoSEQ multiplex PCR, and TCRdb's table has in-frame clones only and misses some. The sample lists more than 60,000 clones, 75% to 90% occurring once. The sequenced sample was PBMCs, obtained after 24 months of ibrutinib treatment. These receptors originate from a human donor with chronic lymphocytic leukemia.

This chain uses TRBV18 with TRBJ1-4, with D possibly being TRBD1 (5 bases). The CDR3 has 13 residues. V shed 4 bases and J shed 8 bases, with 11 bases lying between them. The germline V gene has CDR1 KGHSH and CDR2 LQKENI. CDR3 protein: CASSRGEDEKLFF. The CDR3 bases are TGTGCCAGCTCACGGGGGGAGGACGAAAAACTGTTTTTT.

The V call is TRBV28, the J call TRBJ2-2, with a weak D call TRBD1 (6 bases). CDR3 length equals 12 residues. Trimming took off 4 bases at V and 6 bases at J, with 6 bases between the two ends. Germline V gene sequence: CDR1 MDHEN, CDR2 SYDVKM. In DNA form, the CDR3 reads TGTGCCAGCAGTTCAGGGGCCGGGGAGCTGTTTTTT. As protein: CASSSGAGELFF.

The rearrangement joins TRBV10-3 to TRBJ2-2; tentative D call: TRBD2 (6 bases). V lost 0 bases and J lost 0, with 8 bases in between. The CDR3 loop spans 16 amino acids. Germline values: CDR1 ENHRY, CDR2 SYGVKD. CDR3 loop: CAISESGLTNTGELFF. The CDR3 DNA sequence: TGTGCCATCAGTGAGTCGGGACTGACGAACACCGGGGAGCTGTTTTTT.

The chain combines TRBV9 with TRBJ2-2; 13 bases agree with TRBD2. Germline trimming cut 0 bases from V and 5 bases from J; bases unmatched to any gene: 10. CDR1 and CDR2 (germline): SGDLS, YYNGEE. This CDR3 region has 19 residues. CDR3 coding DNA: TGTGCCAGCAGCGTAGAGGAGGGACTAGCGGGACGAAAGACCGGGGAGCTGTTTTTT. It encodes CASSVEEGLAGRKTGELFF.

This chain's CDR3 is CASSWGDSRNQPQHF. CDR3 sequence (DNA): TGCGCCAGCAGCTGGGGGGACAGCCGCAATCAGCCCCAGCATTTT. This chain connects TRBV5-1 to TRBJ1-5; TRBD1 aligns across 7 bases. Trimming removed 3 bases from V and 2 bases from J; junction bases left unmatched: 5. CDR3 length: 15 residues. The V gene's germline CDR1 is SGHRS and CDR2 YFSETQ.

V is TRBV27 and J is TRBJ2-7, with 7 positions matching TRBD2. The V segment lost 5 bases and the J segment 2 bases; nucleotides outside the gene matches: 6. This CDR3 is 14 amino acids long. Per the germline V gene, CDR1 is MNHEY and CDR2 is SMNVEV (reference sequence). CDR3 in amino acids: CASSASSGPYEQYF. For the CDR3, the DNA is TGTGCCAGCAGTGCTTCTAGCGGACCCTACGAGCAGTACTTC.

The chain employs TRBV5-1 and TRBJ2-1, with D perhaps matching TRBD2 (6 bases). The CDR3 is 15 residues long. V was shortened by 3 bases and J by 5 bases, with 15 bases between the two germline ends. The germline V gene encodes CDR1 SGHRS and CDR2 YFSETQ. The CDR3 bases are TGCGCCAGCAGCTCCTCGGGACTGGACGACAATGAGCAGTTCTTC. Translation gives CASSSSGLDDNEQFF.

V usage is TRBV28 and J usage is TRBJ1-1; D unresolved. The CDR3 has 15 residues. Germline lookup yields CDR1 MDHEN and CDR2 SYDVKM. V gave up 7 bases and J gave up 1 base, with 16 bases separating them. CDR3 sequence (DNA): TGTGCCAGCACCGAGACGACGCCATCGAACACTGAAGCTTTCTTT. This codes for CASTETTPSNTEAFF.

The rearrangement uses TRBV19 and TRBJ2-2; 7 bases align to TRBD1. V lost 6 bases, J lost 7 bases, and 11 bases stayed unmatched. The germline CDR1 and CDR2 sequences are LNHDA and SQIVND (reference sequence). The CDR3 spans 15 residues. The CDR3: CASRDQGVRNGELFF. DNA of the CDR3: TGTGCCAGTAGAGACCAGGGGGTCCGCAACGGGGAGCTGTTTTTT. Complete variable domain (other parts from reference TRBV19 and TRBJ2-2): DGGITQSPKYLFRKEGQNVTLSCEQNLNHDAMYWYRQDPGQGLRLIYYSQIVNDFQKGDIAEGYSVSREKKESFPLTVTSAQKNPTAFYLCASRDQGVRNGELFFGEGSRLTVL.

DNA for the CDR3: TGTGCCAGCAGCCCCCTCGACAGGGGGGCTGGAAACACCATATATTTT. It encodes CASSPLDRGAGNTIYF. The chain has TRBV6-6 and TRBJ1-3; 9 bases match TRBD1. The CDR3 has 16 amino acids. Germline CDR1 MNHNY, CDR2 SVGAGI (reference sequence). The ends lost 6 bases at V and 2 bases at J; junction bases unmatched: 8.

The chain joins TRBV2 to TRBJ2-5, with a tentative D call TRBD2 (6 bases). The CDR3 covers 15 residues. V lost 6 bases and J 1 base, leaving 15 bases between the germline ends. Germline assignment: CDR1 SNHLY and CDR2 FYNNEI. The CDR3 coding sequence is TGTGCCAGCAGGTTCGGGGGTGGGTCCCAAGAGACCCAGTACTTC. It is translated as CASRFGGGSQETQYF.

This chain links TRBV6-5 with TRBJ1-1, with D unresolved. Germline-derived CDR1 and CDR2 are MNHEY and SVGAGI. V lost 1 base and J 6 bases, leaving 9 bases between the germline ends. CDR3 length equals 13 residues. The CDR3 nucleotides are TGTGCCAGCAGTTACTTAGGCCGGCCTGAAGCTTTCTTT. Translation: CASSYLGRPEAFF.

CDR3 in amino acids: CASGTGAGVVDIQYF. Here the CDR3 DNA reads TGTGCCAGTGGGACAGGGGCGGGGGTCGTGGACATTCAGTACTTC. This chain links TRBV19 with TRBJ2-4; 10 bases are shared with TRBD1. V shed 8 bases, J shed 8 bases, and the junction held 12 bases outside the gene matches. There are 15 residues in the CDR3. Germline V lookup: CDR1 LNHDA, CDR2 SQIVND (reference sequence).

V and J are TRBV4-2 and TRBJ1-4; 8 nucleotides line up with TRBD1. Trimming at V came to 0 bases and at J to 4 bases, leaving 7 bases not matched to a gene. Germline-derived CDR1 and CDR2 are LGHNA and YNFKEQ. The CDR3 is 17 residues long. The CDR3: CASSQDTRDRYNEKLFF. The CDR3 DNA is TGTGCCAGCAGCCAAGATACCCGGGACAGGTATAATGAAAAACTGTTTTTT.

V and J are TRBV30 and TRBJ2-3; D gene unclear. In germline, CDR1 is GTSNPN, CDR2 SVGIG (reference sequence). V lost 2 bases and J 3 bases, leaving 12 bases between the germline ends. The length of the CDR3 is 14 residues. The CDR3 sequence is CAWSTRRITDTQYF. The CDR3 bases are TGTGCCTGGAGTACCAGAAGAATTACAGATACGCAGTATTTT. Together with reference TRBV30 and TRBJ2-3, the CDR3 gives the full variable domain: SQTIHQWPATLVQPVGSPLSLECTVEGTSNPNLYWYRQAAGRGLQLLFYSVGIGQISSEVPQNLSASRPQDRQFILSSKKLLLSDSGFYLCAWSTRRITDTQYFGPGTRLTVL.

This clone came up once. J is TRBJ2-3 and V is TRBV2; no firm D call. Germline V CDR1 and CDR2: SNHLY, FYNNEI. V shed 8 bases and J shed 4 bases, with 7 bases lying between them. The CDR3 extends over 11 amino acids. The CDR3, as DNA: TGTGCCAGCTACGGACCAGATACGCAGTATTTT. It yields the protein CASYGPDTQYF.